This record concerns one T cell receptor beta chain sequence. Its antigen is currently unknown. These data originate in a study of vaccination effects on CD4 cells after COVID-19. Study-level information: Participants completed two doses of the BNT162b2 or mRNA-1273 vaccine.

The data were produced by immunoSEQ multiplex PCR, yet TCRdb's version contains in-frame clones alone and is incomplete. The data show about 24,000 clones, about 74% seen once. Broader study findings: Healthy vaccinees had only 1 of 255 vaccine-induced clones cross-react with common cold coronaviruses.

Within the ViraFEST assay, antigen-specific CD4+ T cells underwent expansion with viral peptide pools prior to sequencing. The authors isolated CD4+ T cells after roughly 10 days of culture. Absence of prior SARS-CoV-2 infection characterized the vaccine recipients, who showed negative nucleocapsid antibodies. Cultures received IL-2 medium that replaced half the medium on days 3 and 7. Sequenced material: CD4+ T cells from PBMCs cultured with SARS-CoV-2 spike peptides, taken before COVID-19 vaccination. The TCR comes from a human donor who received a COVID-19 vaccine.

The CDR3 coding sequence is TGCGCCAGCAGCCAAGCTTTAATTAGCGGGGGCACAGATACGCAGTATTTT. Protein sequence: CASSQALISGGTDTQYF. This chain connects TRBV4-1 to TRBJ2-3; 8 nucleotides agree with TRBD2. The CDR3 totals 17 residues. CDR1 is MGHRA and CDR2 is YSYEKL in the germline V gene. The V segment lost 1 base and the J segment 1 base; nucleotides outside the gene matches: 7.